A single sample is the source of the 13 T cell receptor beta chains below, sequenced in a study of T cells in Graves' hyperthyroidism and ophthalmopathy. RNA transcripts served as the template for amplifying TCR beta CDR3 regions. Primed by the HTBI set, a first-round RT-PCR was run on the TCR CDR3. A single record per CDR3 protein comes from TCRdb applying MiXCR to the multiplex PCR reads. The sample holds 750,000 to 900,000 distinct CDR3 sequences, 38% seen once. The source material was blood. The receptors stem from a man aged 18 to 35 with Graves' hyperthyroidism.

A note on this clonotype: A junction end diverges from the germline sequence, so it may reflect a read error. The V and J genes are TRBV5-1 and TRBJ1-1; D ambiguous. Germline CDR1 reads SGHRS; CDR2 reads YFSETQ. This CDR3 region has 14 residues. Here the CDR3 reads CASRPFGDGTEAFF. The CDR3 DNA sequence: TGTGCCAGCAGACCGTTTGGGGATGGCACTGAAGCTTTCTTT.

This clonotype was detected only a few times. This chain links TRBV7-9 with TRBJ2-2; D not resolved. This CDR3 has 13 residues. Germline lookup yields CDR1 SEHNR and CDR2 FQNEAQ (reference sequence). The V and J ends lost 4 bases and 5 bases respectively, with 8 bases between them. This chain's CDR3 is CASSSLQTGELFF. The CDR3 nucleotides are TGTGCCAGCAGCTCCCTTCAAACCGGGGAGCTGTTTTTT. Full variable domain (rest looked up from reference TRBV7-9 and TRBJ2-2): DTGVSQNPRHKITKRGQNVTFRCDPISEHNRLYWYRQTLGQGPEFLTYFQNEAQLEKSRLLSDRFSAERPKGSFSTLEIQRTEQGDSAMYLCASSSLQTGELFFGEGSRLTVL.

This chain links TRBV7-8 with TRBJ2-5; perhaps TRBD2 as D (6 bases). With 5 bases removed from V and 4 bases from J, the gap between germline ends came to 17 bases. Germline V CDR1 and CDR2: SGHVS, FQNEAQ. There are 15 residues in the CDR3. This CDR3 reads CASSQVPGDAETQYF. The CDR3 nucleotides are TGTGCCAGCAGCCAAGTCCCGGGGGACGCAGAGACCCAGTACTTC.

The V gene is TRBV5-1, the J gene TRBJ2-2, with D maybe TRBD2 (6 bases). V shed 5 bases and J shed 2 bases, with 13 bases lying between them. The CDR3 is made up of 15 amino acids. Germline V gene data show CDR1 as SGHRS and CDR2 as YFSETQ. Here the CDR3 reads CASRAGSLNTGELFF. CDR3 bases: TGCGCCAGCAGGGCGGGGTCTCTTAACACCGGGGAGCTGTTTTTT.

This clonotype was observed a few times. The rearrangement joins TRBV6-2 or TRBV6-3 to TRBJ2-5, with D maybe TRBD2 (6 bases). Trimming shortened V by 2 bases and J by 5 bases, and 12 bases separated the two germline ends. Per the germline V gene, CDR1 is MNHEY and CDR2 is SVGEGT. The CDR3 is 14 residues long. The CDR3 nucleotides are TGTGCCAGCAGTTACGAGATCCGGGGGGAGACCCAGTACTTC. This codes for CASSYEIRGETQYF.

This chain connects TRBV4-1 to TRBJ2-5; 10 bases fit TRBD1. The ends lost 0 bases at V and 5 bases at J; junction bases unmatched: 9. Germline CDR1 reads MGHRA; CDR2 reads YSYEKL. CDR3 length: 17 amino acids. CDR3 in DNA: TGCGCCAGCAGCCAAGATCAAGGGACAGGGGTTGTGGAGACCCAGTACTTC. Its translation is CASSQDQGTGVVETQYF.

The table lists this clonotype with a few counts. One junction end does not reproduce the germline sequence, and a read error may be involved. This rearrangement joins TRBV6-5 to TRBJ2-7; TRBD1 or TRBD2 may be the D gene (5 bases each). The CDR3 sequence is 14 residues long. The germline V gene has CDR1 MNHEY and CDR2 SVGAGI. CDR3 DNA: TGTGCCAGCAGTTACTGGGACCGGGGCTACGAACAGTACTTC. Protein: CASSYWDRGYEQYF.

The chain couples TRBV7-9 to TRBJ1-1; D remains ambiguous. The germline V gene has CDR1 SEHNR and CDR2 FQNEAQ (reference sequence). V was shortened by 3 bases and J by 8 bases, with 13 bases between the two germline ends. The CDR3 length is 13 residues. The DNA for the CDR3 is TGTGCCAGCAGCTTCCAGGAGGGATCCGAAGCTTTCTTT. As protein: CASSFQEGSEAFF.

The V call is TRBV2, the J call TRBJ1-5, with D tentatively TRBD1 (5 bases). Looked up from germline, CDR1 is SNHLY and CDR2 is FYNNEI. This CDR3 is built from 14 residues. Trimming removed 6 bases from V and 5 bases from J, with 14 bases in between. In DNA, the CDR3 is TGTGCCAGCAGGGAGAGGGGCCCTCATCAGCCCCAGCATTTT. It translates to CASRERGPHQPQHF.

The CDR3: CASSPLQVNGELFF. The CDR3 DNA reads TGTGCCAGCAGTCCCCTACAGGTGAACGGGGAGCTGTTTTTT. The rearrangement uses TRBV15 and TRBJ2-2; TRBD1 might be the D (5 bases). The CDR3 sequence is 14 residues long. Per germline, CDR1 LNHNV and CDR2 YYDKDF (reference sequence). Trimming took off 10 bases at V and 7 bases at J, with 19 bases between the two ends.

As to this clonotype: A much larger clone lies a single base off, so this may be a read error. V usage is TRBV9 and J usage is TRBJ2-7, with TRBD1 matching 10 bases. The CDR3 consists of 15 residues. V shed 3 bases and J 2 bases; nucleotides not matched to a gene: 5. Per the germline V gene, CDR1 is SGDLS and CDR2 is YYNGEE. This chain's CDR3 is CASSASGTGAYEQYF. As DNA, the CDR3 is TGTGCCAGCAGCGCCTCTGGGACAGGGGCCTACGAGCAGTACTTC.

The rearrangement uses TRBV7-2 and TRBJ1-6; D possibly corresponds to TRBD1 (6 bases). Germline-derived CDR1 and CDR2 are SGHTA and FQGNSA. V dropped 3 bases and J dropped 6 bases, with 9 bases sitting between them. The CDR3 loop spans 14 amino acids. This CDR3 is CASSLDRPNSPLHF. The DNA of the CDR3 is TGTGCCAGCAGCTTGGACAGACCTAATTCACCCCTCCACTTT.

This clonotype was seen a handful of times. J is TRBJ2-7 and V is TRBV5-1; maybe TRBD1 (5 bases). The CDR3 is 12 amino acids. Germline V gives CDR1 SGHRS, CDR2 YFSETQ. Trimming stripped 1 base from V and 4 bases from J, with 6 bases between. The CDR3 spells CASSLYRYEQYF. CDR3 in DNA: TGCGCCAGCAGCTTGTACAGGTACGAGCAGTACTTC.